Shown below are 15 T cell receptor beta chains from a single sample sequenced in a study of cytomegalovirus exposure and HLA in healthy donors. A multiplex PCR was run with 60 Vbeta primers and 13 Jbeta primers. TCRdb's table, derived via immunoSEQ multiplex PCR, lists solely in-frame clones and lacks some. Of 150,000 to 200,000 clones listed, almost 85% are singletons. Source material: PBMCs. These receptors came from a boy younger than 18 in good health and CMV-seronegative.

This clone came up a few times. J is TRBJ2-1 and V is TRBV5-1; 9 nucleotides match TRBD2. The CDR3 sequence is 14 residues long. CDR1 SGHRS and CDR2 YFSETQ come from the germline V gene. V trimming: 0 bases; J trimming: 7 bases; junction bases outside the gene matches: 2. DNA of the CDR3: TGCGCCAGCAGCTTGGTAGCGGGGGTTAATGAGCAGTTCTTC. Its protein product is CASSLVAGVNEQFF. Based on the CDR3 plus reference TRBV5-1 and TRBJ2-1, the full variable domain is KAGVTQTPRYLIKTRGQQVTLSCSPISGHRSVSWYQQTPGQGLQFLFEYFSETQRNKGNFPGRFSGRQFSNSRSEMNVSTLELGDSALYLCASSLVAGVNEQFFGPGTRLTVL.

The chain uses TRBV29-1 and TRBJ2-3, with 9 bases aligning to TRBD1. CDR1 and CDR2 from the germline V gene are SQVTM and ANQGSEA. The CDR3 is made up of 12 amino acids. J was trimmed by 4 bases and V by 5 bases; bases with no gene match: 1. The CDR3: CSVTGGADTQYF. As DNA, the CDR3 is TGCAGCGTTACAGGGGGCGCAGATACGCAGTATTTT.

In this sample, this clone turned up once. This chain links TRBV19 with TRBJ2-7, with unresolved D. The CDR3 has 12 residues. The V end was cut by 3 bases, the J end by 4 bases, with 7 bases between. CDR1 and CDR2 from the germline V gene are LNHDA and SQIVND (reference sequence). The CDR3: CASSIAGYEQYF. The CDR3 region has the DNA TGTGCCAGTAGTATCGCCGGGTACGAGCAGTACTTC.

The table lists this clone with a few counts. This chain uses TRBV12-5 with TRBJ2-7, with D possibly matching TRBD1 (6 bases). This CDR3 is 15 amino acids long. Germline V CDR1 and CDR2: LGHNT, FRNRAP. V was clipped by 5 bases and J by 5 bases, with 19 bases between them. In DNA form, the CDR3 reads TGTGCTAGTGGTGTCGTTTCGGACAGCGGAGACGAGCAGTACTTC. Translated: CASGVVSDSGDEQYF.

This chain connects TRBV5-4 to TRBJ1-2, with D perhaps matching TRBD1 (5 bases). V lost 5 bases and J lost 6, with 14 bases in between. The CDR3 runs 13 residues. Germline CDR1 and CDR2: SGHNT and YYREEE (reference sequence). The CDR3, as DNA: TGTGCCAGCAGTCCAAGGACAAAGAATGGCTACACCTTC. Protein: CASSPRTKNGYTF. Variable domain in full (rest from reference TRBV5-4 and TRBJ1-2): ETGVTQSPTHLIKTRGQQVTLRCSSQSGHNTVSWYQQALGQGPQFIFQYYREEENGRGNFPPRFSGLQFPNYSSELNVNALELDDSALYLCASSPRTKNGYTFGSGTRLTVV.

A note on this clone: This sample also contains other DNA sequences that code for the same CDR3. The rearrangement joins TRBV2 to TRBJ1-1; 8 nucleotides align to TRBD1. CDR1 and CDR2 (germline): SNHLY, FYNNEI. This CDR3 has 13 residues. V shed 7 bases, J shed 1 base, and the junction held 2 bases outside the gene matches. This CDR3 is CASKDRENTEAFF. The CDR3 DNA reads TGTGCCAGCAAGGACAGGGAGAACACTGAAGCTTTCTTT.

The J gene is TRBJ1-2, the V gene TRBV11-1; the D gene is possibly TRBD1 (6 bases). Germline V CDR1 and CDR2: SGHAT, FQDESV (reference sequence). The CDR3 loop spans 15 amino acids. V lost 2 bases and J lost 6, with 16 bases in between. This CDR3 is CASSLTRTVLDGYTF. The CDR3 DNA follows: TGTGCCAGCAGCTTAACCCGGACAGTATTGGATGGCTACACCTTC.

Of note for this clone: One end of the junction varies from germline; a read error may be responsible. The chain recombines TRBV6-1 with TRBJ2-3; TRBD2 is a possible D gene (5 bases). The CDR3 runs to 15 residues. Germline CDR1 and CDR2: MNHNS and SASEGT. This chain's CDR3 is CASREGRAGTDTQYF. Written as DNA, the CDR3 is TGTGCCAGCAGAGAAGGGCGGGCTGGAACAGATACGCAGTATTTT.

The rearrangement uses TRBV7-2 and TRBJ2-1, with 11 bases lining up with TRBD2. The germline V gene encodes CDR1 SGHTA and CDR2 FQGNSA. V lost 1 base to trimming and J lost 4 bases; unmatched junction nucleotides: 3. The CDR3 contains 16 residues. CDR3 nucleotides: TGTGCCAGCAGCTTAGTCCCTAGCGGGGGGTACAATGAGCAGTTCTTC. Amino acids: CASSLVPSGGYNEQFF.

The chain recombines TRBV19 with TRBJ1-1; TRBD1 might be the D (6 bases). Trimming left V 5 bases short and J 5 bases short, with 21 bases between. Germline V CDR1 and CDR2: LNHDA, SQIVND (reference sequence). CDR3 length: 16 amino acids. In nucleotides, the CDR3 is TGTGCCAGTAGTTTCCGGGACACCAGTTCAGGAACTGAAGCTTTCTTT. This translates into CASSFRDTSSGTEAFF.

The chain's CDR3 is CATSRDPGIQNIQYF. The CDR3 DNA reads as TGTGCCACCAGCAGAGATCCAGGTATACAAAACATTCAGTACTTC. V usage is TRBV15 and J usage is TRBJ2-4; no clear D gene. Germline V gene data show CDR1 as LNHNV and CDR2 as YYDKDF (reference sequence). Trimming left V 0 bases short and J 5 bases short, with 11 bases between. This CDR3 comprises 15 residues. Looking up the rest from reference TRBV15 and TRBJ2-4 gives the full variable domain: DAMVIQNPRYQVTQFGKPVTLSCSQTLNHNVMYWYQQKSSQAPKLLFHYYDKDFNNEADTPDNFQSRRPNTSFCFLDIRSPGLGDTAMYLCATSRDPGIQNIQYFGAGTRLSVL.

V and J are TRBV6-1 and TRBJ1-1, with D perhaps matching TRBD1 (5 bases). Germline V gene data show CDR1 as MNHNS and CDR2 as SASEGT. V lost 1 base, J lost 4 bases, and 13 bases lay in between. The CDR3 consists of 15 residues. The CDR3 spells CASSEEPGLFTEAFF. CDR3 in DNA: TGTGCCAGCAGTGAAGAACCGGGACTTTTCACTGAAGCTTTCTTT.

The chain uses TRBV6-5 and TRBJ2-7; 7 positions agree with TRBD2. This CDR3 is 15 amino acids long. CDR1 and CDR2 from the germline V gene are MNHEY and SVGAGI. V shed 0 bases and J 6 bases; nucleotides not matched to a gene: 8. DNA of the CDR3: TGTGCCAGCAGTTACTCGAAAGCGGGATCGGTCGAGCAGTACTTC. The encoded protein is CASSYSKAGSVEQYF.

This rearrangement joins TRBV4-1 to TRBJ2-1, with TRBD2 identical over 9 bases. V was pared by 0 bases and J by 4 bases, with 7 bases of the junction left unmatched. Germline values: CDR1 MGHRA, CDR2 YSYEKL. The length of the CDR3 is 17 residues. Written as DNA, the CDR3 is TGCGCCAGCAGCCAAGAGAGTATCCTAGCGGGGTACAATGAGCAGTTCTTC. Translation gives CASSQESILAGYNEQFF.

The chain employs TRBV18 and TRBJ1-1; TRBD1 agrees at 9 bases. Germline V gives CDR1 KGHSH, CDR2 LQKENI. This CDR3 contains 15 residues. V lost 3 bases, J lost 6 bases, and 8 bases stayed unmatched. CDR3 in amino acids: CASSPKRQGGAEAFF. The CDR3, as DNA: TGTGCCAGCTCACCGAAGCGACAGGGGGGCGCTGAAGCTTTCTTT.